The 23 T cell receptor beta chains in this list originate from one sample, sequenced in a study of shared clonotypes between healthy human individuals. Data came from immunoSEQ multiplex PCR; TCRdb stores just in-frame clones and leaves some out. The sample carries some 2,100,000 clones, nearly 97% recorded once. The sample was naive CD4+ T cells sorted from blood. Sample subset: CD45RA+ positively selected. Source of these receptors: a man aged 18 to 30 in good health.

Note on this clone: Other DNA sequences in the same sample also yield this CDR3. The chain joins TRBV5-1 to TRBJ2-2; TRBD1 aligns across 9 bases. The ends lost 5 bases at V and 5 bases at J; junction bases unmatched: 7. Germline values: CDR1 SGHRS, CDR2 YFSETQ. The length of the CDR3 is 15 residues. The CDR3 bases are TGCGCCAGCAGTCCGGGACAGGGTGGGACCGGGGAGCTGTTTTTT. Translating gives CASSPGQGGTGELFF.

The V gene is TRBV10-3, the J gene TRBJ1-4; 7 bases agree with TRBD1. The trim removed 9 bases at V and 0 bases at J, leaving 7 bases unmatched. Looked up from germline, CDR1 is ENHRY and CDR2 is SYGVKD. This CDR3 has 15 amino acids. CDR3 DNA sequence: TGTGCCATTCGACAGGGAGGCGCAACTAATGAAAAACTGTTTTTT. Protein sequence: CAIRQGGATNEKLFF.

This chain links TRBV11-2 with TRBJ2-3, with 8 bases matching TRBD2. This CDR3 contains 16 residues. Germline CDR1 and CDR2: SGHAT and FQNNGV. J lost 0 bases, V lost 1 base, and 3 bases had no gene match. The CDR3 DNA follows: TGTGCCAGCAGCTTAGTAGCGGGAACTAGCACAGATACGCAGTATTTT. This translates into CASSLVAGTSTDTQYF.

This rearrangement joins TRBV10-3 to TRBJ2-7, with 10 nucleotides matching TRBD2. V was clipped by 2 bases and J by 4 bases; unmatched bases: 5. Germline values: CDR1 ENHRY, CDR2 SYGVKD. There are 15 residues in the CDR3. CDR3 nucleotides: TGTGCCATCAGTGAGAGAGCGGGAGGGCCGTACGAGCAGTACTTC. Translated, it gives CAISERAGGPYEQYF.

This sequence joins TRBV9 and TRBJ2-1; 11 bases are shared with TRBD2. V was pared by 4 bases and J by 7 bases, with 7 bases of the junction left unmatched. CDR3 size: 15 residues. Looked up from germline, CDR1 is SGDLS and CDR2 is YYNGEE. For the CDR3, the DNA is TGTGCCAGCAGCAAAACTAGCGGGGGTATTAATGAGCAGTTCTTC. It translates to CASSKTSGGINEQFF.

The chain combines TRBV30 with TRBJ2-7; a possible D gene is TRBD1 (6 bases). V lost 3 bases and J lost 5, with 14 bases in between. The CDR3 consists of 13 residues. The germline gives CDR1 GTSNPN, CDR2 SVGIG (reference sequence). CDR3 sequence reads: CAWSPGQPNEQYF. CDR3 sequence (DNA): TGTGCCTGGAGCCCGGGACAACCGAACGAGCAGTACTTC.

This chain connects TRBV25-1 to TRBJ2-3; 12 bases map to TRBD2. V lost 7 bases, J lost 5 bases, and 10 bases stayed unmatched. Germline assignment: CDR1 MGHDK and CDR2 SYGVNS. The CDR3 is made up of 16 amino acids. Here the CDR3 DNA reads TGTGCCAGCACCAAGTCTAGCGGGAGGGGAGAAGATACGCAGTATTTT. This translates into CASTKSSGRGEDTQYF.

The gene calls are TRBV27 and TRBJ1-5; D is possibly TRBD1 (6 bases). This CDR3 is 15 amino acids long. Trimming pared 6 bases from V and 3 bases from J, leaving 15 bases between. Germline V CDR1 and CDR2: MNHEY, SMNVEV (reference sequence). CDR3 amino acids: CASRTGRGFNQPQHF. The CDR3 DNA is TGTGCCAGCAGGACCGGAAGGGGGTTCAATCAGCCCCAGCATTTT.

A note on this clone: One end of the junction fails to match germline, which may point to a read error. V gene TRBV2 combines with J gene TRBJ2-3, with D maybe TRBD1 (5 bases). Per the germline V gene, CDR1 is SNHLY and CDR2 is FYNNEI. The CDR3 loop spans 14 amino acids. In DNA form, the CDR3 reads TGTGCCAGCAGCGAAGACAGATACACAGATACGCAGTATTTT. As protein: CASSEDRYTDTQYF.

The CDR3 loop reads CASKGLLTDTQYF. Here the CDR3 DNA reads TGTGCCAGCAAGGGACTACTCACAGATACGCAGTATTTT. V is TRBV6-1 and J is TRBJ2-3, with TRBD2 matching 7 bases. The CDR3 has 13 residues. V shed 7 bases, J shed 2 bases, and the junction held 3 bases outside the gene matches. Germline V gives CDR1 MNHNS, CDR2 SASEGT.

The chain joins TRBV7-2 to TRBJ2-5, with TRBD2 matching over 8 bases. Germline assignment: CDR1 SGHTA and CDR2 FQGNSA. This CDR3 is 16 amino acids long. J gave up 4 bases and V 0 bases, and 7 bases lay outside the gene matches. The CDR3 DNA is TGTGCCAGCAGCTTAGCGCCCAGCGGGAGAGCAGAGACCCAGTACTTC. Translation: CASSLAPSGRAETQYF.

Only one count was recorded for this clone. The chain carries TRBV27 and TRBJ1-4; tentative D call: TRBD1 (5 bases). The V end was cut by 4 bases, the J end by 8 bases, with 14 bases between. Germline CDR1 and CDR2: MNHEY and SMNVEV (reference sequence). This CDR3 spans 14 amino acids. CDR3 nucleotide sequence: TGTGCCAGCAGTTCCCTACTGGGGGGAGAAAAACTGTTTTTT. Protein: CASSSLLGGEKLFF. Variable domain in full (rest from reference TRBV27 and TRBJ1-4): EAQVTQNPRYLITVTGKKLTVTCSQNMNHEYMSWYRQDPGLGLRQIYYSMNVEVTDKGDVPEGYKVSRKEKRNFPLILESPSPNQTSLYFCASSSLLGGEKLFFGSGTQLSVL.

J is TRBJ2-7 and V is TRBV6-1; D is undetermined. V dropped 7 bases and J dropped 2 bases, with 15 bases sitting between them. The germline CDR1 and CDR2 sequences are MNHNS and SASEGT. The CDR3 spans 14 residues. The CDR3, as DNA: TGTGCCAGCAAAATCGTCGGACCGCCCTACGAGCAGTACTTC. As protein: CASKIVGPPYEQYF.

As concerns this clone: This specimen includes other DNA sequences encoding the same CDR3. The chain has TRBV7-9 and TRBJ1-2, with D uncertain. Trimming removed 1 base from V and 2 bases from J, with 2 bases in between. CDR1 and CDR2 from the germline V gene are SEHNR and FQNEAQ (reference sequence). There are 12 residues in the CDR3. This CDR3 is CASSLGNYGYTF. CDR3 in DNA: TGTGCCAGCAGCTTAGGGAACTATGGCTACACCTTC.

For this clone: The sample has other DNA sequences that encode this CDR3 too. The chain uses TRBV18 and TRBJ1-3; no reliable D call. Deletions cut 3 bases from V and 1 base from J, with 7 bases between. Germline V gene sequence: CDR1 KGHSH, CDR2 LQKENI. This CDR3 is built from 14 residues. CDR3 coding DNA: TGTGCCAGCTCACCGGTAGAGTCTGGAAACACCATATATTTT. It is translated as CASSPVESGNTIYF.

The V and J genes are TRBV7-2 and TRBJ2-1; TRBD2 is a possible D gene (6 bases). Per germline, CDR1 SGHTA and CDR2 FQGNSA. With 5 bases removed from V and 2 bases from J, the gap between germline ends came to 16 bases. This CDR3 contains 16 residues. CDR3 sequence: CASSDSSGYTYNEQFF. CDR3 nucleotide sequence: TGTGCCAGCAGCGATAGTAGCGGTTATACCTACAATGAGCAGTTCTTC.

The chain is built from TRBV30 and TRBJ2-2; 12 nucleotides line up with TRBD2. CDR1 and CDR2 from the germline V gene are GTSNPN and SVGIG (reference sequence). The CDR3 is made up of 18 amino acids. V shed 7 bases, J shed 7 bases, and the junction held 19 bases outside the gene matches. CDR3 in amino acids: CAFQGEASGRGGGGELFF. In DNA form, the CDR3 reads TGTGCCTTCCAAGGGGAGGCTAGCGGGAGGGGAGGTGGCGGGGAGCTGTTTTTT.

The gene calls are TRBV7-9 and TRBJ2-3; 13 bases are a match to TRBD2. The CDR3 loop spans 16 amino acids. Germline V lookup: CDR1 SEHNR, CDR2 FQNEAQ (reference sequence). V trimming: 5 bases; J trimming: 8 bases; junction bases outside the gene matches: 10. CDR3 coding DNA: TGTGCCAGCAGCCGACTCGGACTAGCGGGGGACGGTACGCAGTATTTT. As protein: CASSRLGLAGDGTQYF. Variable domain in full (rest from reference TRBV7-9 and TRBJ2-3): DTGVSQNPRHKITKRGQNVTFRCDPISEHNRLYWYRQTLGQGPEFLTYFQNEAQLEKSRLLSDRFSAERPKGSFSTLEIQRTEQGDSAMYLCASSRLGLAGDGTQYFGPGTRLTVL.

The rearrangement uses TRBV28 and TRBJ1-2, with D unresolved. CDR3 length: 12 residues. Germline V lookup: CDR1 MDHEN, CDR2 SYDVKM. The V gene lost 5 bases and the J gene lost 4 bases, with 8 bases spanning the gap. The CDR3 sequence is CASSTMTYGYTF. The CDR3 nucleotides are TGTGCCAGCAGTACAATGACCTATGGCTACACCTTC.

This chain links TRBV6-5 with TRBJ1-2; 8 bases align to TRBD1. Germline CDR1 is MNHEY and CDR2 is SVGAGI. The CDR3 extends over 14 amino acids. The trim removed 7 bases at V and 8 bases at J, leaving 12 bases unmatched. CDR3 loop: CASTKGAGGGGYTF. DNA of the CDR3: TGTGCCAGCACTAAGGGGGCAGGGGGCGGCGGCTACACCTTC.

The J gene is TRBJ2-7, the V gene TRBV4-1, with a weak D call TRBD1 (5 bases). CDR3 size: 16 residues. Germline assignment: CDR1 MGHRA and CDR2 YSYEKL. Trimming cost V 0 bases and J 0 bases, with 12 bases left between them. The CDR3 DNA is TGCGCCAGCAGCCAAGAAAGTGCCAGGGCCTCCTACGAGCAGTACTTC. It encodes CASSQESARASYEQYF.

The chain couples TRBV6-1 to TRBJ1-3, with D uncertain. Trimming removed 4 bases at V and 0 bases at J, with 7 bases between. The CDR3 totals 14 residues. Germline loops: CDR1 MNHNS, CDR2 SASEGT. CDR3 residues: CASSVYDSGNTIYF. The CDR3 DNA reads as TGTGCCAGCAGTGTATATGACTCTGGAAACACCATATATTTT.

This sequence joins TRBV6-1 and TRBJ2-7; 7 bases are a match to TRBD1. Per the germline V gene, CDR1 is MNHNS and CDR2 is SASEGT. J was trimmed by 3 bases and V by 2 bases; bases with no gene match: 4. CDR3 length equals 14 residues. CDR3 sequence: CASSEYDRVYEQYF. In nucleotides, the CDR3 is TGTGCCAGCAGTGAATATGACAGGGTCTACGAGCAGTACTTC.